The subject of this entry is one T cell receptor (beta chain). Study processing details: Estimation of nucleated cell counts was performed using reference gene primer amplification. Clones were sequenced by immunoSEQ multiplex PCR, and TCRdb holds only the in-frame ones, with some missing. V and J calls and clone size follow that table, whereas D and trimming were derived from the DNA. Here the sample spans 95,000 to 150,000 clones, 80% to 90% being singletons. V shed 5 bases and J 2 bases; nucleotides not matched to a gene: 12. The CDR3 has 17 residues. Germline V gene data show CDR1 as SGHRS and CDR2 as YFSETQ. The sample is drawn from a study of blood T cell repertoires in COVID-19. The wider study: COVID-19 samples collected from the United States, Italy and Spain covered acute and convalescent phases. The cDNA or gDNA used as material had been derived from T cells, B-cell-depleted T cells, or PBMCs.

V and J are TRBV5-1 and TRBJ2-7; TRBD2 matches 11 bases. The TCR was taken from a woman in her forties or fifties with active or convalescent COVID-19. Sequencing used peripheral blood. The DNA of the CDR3 is TGCGCCAGCAGATCTGTTTTAGCGGGAGGGTGCCCCTACGAGCAGTACTTC. Translation gives CASRSVLAGGCPYEQYF.